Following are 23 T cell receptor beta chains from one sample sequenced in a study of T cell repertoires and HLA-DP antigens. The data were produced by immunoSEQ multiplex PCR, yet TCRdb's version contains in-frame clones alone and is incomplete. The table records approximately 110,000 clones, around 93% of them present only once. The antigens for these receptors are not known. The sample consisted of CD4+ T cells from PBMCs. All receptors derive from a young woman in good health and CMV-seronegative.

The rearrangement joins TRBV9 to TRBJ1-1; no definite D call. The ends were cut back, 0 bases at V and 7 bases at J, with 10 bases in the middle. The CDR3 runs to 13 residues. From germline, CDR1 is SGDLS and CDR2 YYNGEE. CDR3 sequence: CASSVGGRDEAFF. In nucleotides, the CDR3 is TGTGCCAGCAGCGTAGGAGGGAGAGATGAAGCTTTCTTT.

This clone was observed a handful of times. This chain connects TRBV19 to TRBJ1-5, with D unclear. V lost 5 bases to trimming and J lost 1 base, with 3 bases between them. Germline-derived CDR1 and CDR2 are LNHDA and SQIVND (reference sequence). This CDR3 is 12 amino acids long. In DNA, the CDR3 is TGTGCCAGTAGTCTGAGCAATCAGCCCCAGCATTTT. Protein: CASSLSNQPQHF.

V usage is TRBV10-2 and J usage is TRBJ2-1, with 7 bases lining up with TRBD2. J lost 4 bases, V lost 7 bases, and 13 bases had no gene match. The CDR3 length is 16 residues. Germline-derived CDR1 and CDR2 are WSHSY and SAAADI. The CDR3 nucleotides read TGCGCCAGCATCCCCCCAACGGGAGGTGGATACAATGAGCAGTTCTTC. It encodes CASIPPTGGGYNEQFF.

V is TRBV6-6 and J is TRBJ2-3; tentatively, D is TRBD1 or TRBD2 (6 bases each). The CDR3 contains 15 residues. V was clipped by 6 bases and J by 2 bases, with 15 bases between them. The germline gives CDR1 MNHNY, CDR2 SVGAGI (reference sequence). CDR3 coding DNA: TGTGCCAGCAGGCGGCAGAGGGGGGACACAGATACGCAGTATTTT. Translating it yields CASRRQRGDTDTQYF.

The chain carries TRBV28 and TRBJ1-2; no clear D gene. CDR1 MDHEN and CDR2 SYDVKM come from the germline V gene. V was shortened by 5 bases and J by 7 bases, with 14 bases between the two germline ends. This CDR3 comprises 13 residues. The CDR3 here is CASSPFGVPGYTF. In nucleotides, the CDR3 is TGTGCCAGCAGTCCCTTTGGCGTCCCTGGCTACACCTTC.

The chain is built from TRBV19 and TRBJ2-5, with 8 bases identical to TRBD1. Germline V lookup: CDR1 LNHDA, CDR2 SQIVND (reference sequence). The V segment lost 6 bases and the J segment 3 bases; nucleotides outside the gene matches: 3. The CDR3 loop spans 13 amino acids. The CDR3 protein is CASSPTGEETQYF. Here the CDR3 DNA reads TGTGCCAGTAGCCCGACAGGGGAAGAGACCCAGTACTTC.

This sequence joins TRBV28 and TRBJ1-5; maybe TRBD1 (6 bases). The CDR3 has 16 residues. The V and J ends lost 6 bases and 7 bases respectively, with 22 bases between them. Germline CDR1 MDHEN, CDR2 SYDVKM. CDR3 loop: CASSQLGPGASQPQHF. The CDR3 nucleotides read TGTGCCAGCAGCCAGTTAGGCCCAGGGGCCAGCCAGCCCCAGCATTTT.

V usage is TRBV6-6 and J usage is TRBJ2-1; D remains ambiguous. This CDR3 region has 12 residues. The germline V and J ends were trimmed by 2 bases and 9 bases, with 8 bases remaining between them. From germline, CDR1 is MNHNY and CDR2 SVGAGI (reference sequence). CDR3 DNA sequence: TGTGCCAGCAGTTACCCAACCGGTGAGCAGTTCTTC. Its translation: CASSYPTGEQFF.

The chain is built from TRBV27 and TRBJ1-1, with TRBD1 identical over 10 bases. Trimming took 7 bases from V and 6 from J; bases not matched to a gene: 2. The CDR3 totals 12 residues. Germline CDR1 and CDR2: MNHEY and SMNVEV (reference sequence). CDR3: CASTGQGAEAFF. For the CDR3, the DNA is TGTGCCAGCACCGGACAGGGGGCTGAAGCTTTCTTT.

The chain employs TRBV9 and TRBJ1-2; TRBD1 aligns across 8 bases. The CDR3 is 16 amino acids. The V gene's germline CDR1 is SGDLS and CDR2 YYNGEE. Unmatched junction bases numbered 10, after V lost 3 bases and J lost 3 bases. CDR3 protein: CASSALTGDLDYGYTF. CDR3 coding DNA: TGTGCCAGCAGCGCCTTGACAGGGGATCTGGACTATGGCTACACCTTC.

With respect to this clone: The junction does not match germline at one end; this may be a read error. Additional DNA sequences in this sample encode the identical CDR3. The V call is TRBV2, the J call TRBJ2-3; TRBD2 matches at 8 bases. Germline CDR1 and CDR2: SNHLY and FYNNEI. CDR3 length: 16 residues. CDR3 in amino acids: CASSEAVGGAWDTQYF. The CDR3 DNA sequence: TGTGCCAGCAGTGAAGCTGTCGGGGGGGCATGGGATACACAGTATTTT.

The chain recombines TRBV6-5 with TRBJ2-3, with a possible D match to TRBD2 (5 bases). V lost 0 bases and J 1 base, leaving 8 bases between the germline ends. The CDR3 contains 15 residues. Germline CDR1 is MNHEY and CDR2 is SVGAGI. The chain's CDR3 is CASSYSGVGTDTQYF. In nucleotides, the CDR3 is TGTGCCAGCAGTTACTCGGGAGTGGGCACAGATACGCAGTATTTT.

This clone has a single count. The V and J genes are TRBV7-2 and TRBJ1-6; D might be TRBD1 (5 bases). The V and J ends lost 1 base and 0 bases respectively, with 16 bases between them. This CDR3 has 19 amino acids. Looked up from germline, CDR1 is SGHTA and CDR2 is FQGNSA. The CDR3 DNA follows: TGTGCCAGCAGCTTAGGAGGAAAAGGGACGAGCTCCTATAATTCACCCCTCCACTTT. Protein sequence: CASSLGGKGTSSYNSPLHF.

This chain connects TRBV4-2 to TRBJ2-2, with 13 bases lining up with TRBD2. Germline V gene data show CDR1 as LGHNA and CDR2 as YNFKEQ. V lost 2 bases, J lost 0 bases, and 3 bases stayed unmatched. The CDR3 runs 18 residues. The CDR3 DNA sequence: TGTGCCAGCAGCCAACCGGGACTAGCGGGGACGAACACCGGGGAGCTGTTTTTT. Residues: CASSQPGLAGTNTGELFF.

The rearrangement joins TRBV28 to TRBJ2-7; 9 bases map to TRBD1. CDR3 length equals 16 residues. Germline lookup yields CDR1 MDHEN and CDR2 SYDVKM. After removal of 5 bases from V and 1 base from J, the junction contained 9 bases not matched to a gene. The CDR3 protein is CASSQIGTGHSYEQYV. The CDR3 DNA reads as TGTGCCAGCAGTCAGATCGGGACAGGGCATTCCTACGAGCAGTACGTC.

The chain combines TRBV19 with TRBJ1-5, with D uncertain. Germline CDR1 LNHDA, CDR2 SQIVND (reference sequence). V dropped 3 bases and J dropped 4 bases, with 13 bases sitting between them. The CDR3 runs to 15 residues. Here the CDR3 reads CASSMEGLGNQPQHF. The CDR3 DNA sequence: TGTGCCAGTAGTATGGAAGGGTTAGGGAATCAGCCCCAGCATTTT.

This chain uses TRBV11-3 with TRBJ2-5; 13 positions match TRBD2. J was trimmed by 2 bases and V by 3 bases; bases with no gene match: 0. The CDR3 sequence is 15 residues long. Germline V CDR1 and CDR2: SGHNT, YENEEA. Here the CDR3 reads CASSLGLAGQETQYF. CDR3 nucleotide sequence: TGTGCCAGCAGCTTGGGACTAGCGGGACAAGAGACCCAGTACTTC.

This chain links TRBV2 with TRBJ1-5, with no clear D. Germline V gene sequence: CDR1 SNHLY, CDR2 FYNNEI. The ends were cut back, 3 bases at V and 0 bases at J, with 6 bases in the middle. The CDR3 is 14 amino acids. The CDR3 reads CASSESTSNQPQHF. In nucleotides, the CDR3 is TGTGCCAGCAGTGAGTCCACTAGCAATCAGCCCCAGCATTTT.

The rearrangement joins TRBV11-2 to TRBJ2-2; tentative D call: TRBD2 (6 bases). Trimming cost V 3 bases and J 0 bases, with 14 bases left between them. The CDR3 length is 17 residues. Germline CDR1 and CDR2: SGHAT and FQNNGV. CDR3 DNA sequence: TGTGCCAGCAGCTTGTTCCGGGACTCGGCGAACACCGGGGAGCTGTTTTTT. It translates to CASSLFRDSANTGELFF.

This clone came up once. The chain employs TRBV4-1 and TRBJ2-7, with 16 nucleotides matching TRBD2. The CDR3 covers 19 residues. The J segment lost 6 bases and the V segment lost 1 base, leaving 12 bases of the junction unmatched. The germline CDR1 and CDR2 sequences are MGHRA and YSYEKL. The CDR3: CASSQVGTSGRAVRGEQYF. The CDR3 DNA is TGCGCCAGCAGCCAAGTAGGGACTAGCGGGAGGGCGGTTAGGGGCGAGCAGTACTTC.

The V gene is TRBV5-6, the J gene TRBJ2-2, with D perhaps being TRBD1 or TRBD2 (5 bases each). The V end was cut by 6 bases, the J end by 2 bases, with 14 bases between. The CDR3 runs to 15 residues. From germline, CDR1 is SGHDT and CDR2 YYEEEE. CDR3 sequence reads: CASTYGALNTGELFF. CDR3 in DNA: TGTGCCAGCACCTACGGGGCTCTAAACACCGGGGAGCTGTTTTTT.

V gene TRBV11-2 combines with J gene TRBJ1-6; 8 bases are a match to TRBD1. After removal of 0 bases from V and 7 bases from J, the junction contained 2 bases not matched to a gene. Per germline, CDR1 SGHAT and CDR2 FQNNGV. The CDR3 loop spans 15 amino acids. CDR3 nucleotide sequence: TGTGCCAGCAGCTTAGAGGGGACAGGAAATTCACCCCTCCACTTT. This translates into CASSLEGTGNSPLHF.

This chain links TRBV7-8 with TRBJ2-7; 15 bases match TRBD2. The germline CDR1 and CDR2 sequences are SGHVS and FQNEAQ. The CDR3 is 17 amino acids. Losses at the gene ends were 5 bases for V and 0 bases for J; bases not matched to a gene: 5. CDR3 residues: CASSPGLAGGRSYEQYV. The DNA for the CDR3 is TGTGCCAGCAGCCCGGGACTAGCGGGGGGCCGCTCCTACGAGCAGTACGTC.